This T cell receptor beta chain was profiled in a study of blood T cells in healthy people across ages. This clonotype was observed a few times. A sample-barcoded 5' primer and a J-beta primer mix were used in a second PCR of roughly 7 to 11 cycles. TCRdb used MiXCR to reprocess the 5' RACE reads, holding one entry per CDR3 protein. Counted here are 800,000 or so distinct CDR3 sequences, roughly 46% occurring once; the ten biggest clones make up around a sixth. This TCR came from an elderly man in good health. The sequenced sample was blood.

This chain's CDR3 is CASSRRDRGYNEQYF. CDR3 nucleotide sequence: TGTGCCAGCAGCCGCCGGGACAGGGGGTACAATGAGCAGTACTTC. The chain combines TRBV7-2 with TRBJ2-7; the match to TRBD1 covers 11 bases. From germline, CDR1 is SGHTA and CDR2 FQGNSA. V shed 5 bases and J 7 bases; nucleotides not matched to a gene: 10. The CDR3 extends over 15 amino acids.